The 3 T cell receptor beta chains listed next were all sequenced from one sample in a study of radiation and T cells in renal cell carcinoma. The time point: blood 4 weeks post-SBRT, at nephrectomy. Regarding treatment: 15 Gy SBRT to primary tumor, nephrectomy 4 weeks later. The protocol was immunoSEQ multiplex PCR, while the TCRdb copy is restricted to in-frame clones and leaves out a portion. The sample includes about 83,000 clones, over 80% of them seen just once. Sample: blood, taken from a patient whose treatment included radiotherapy and nephrectomy. Receptor source: a woman in her fifties or sixties with renal cell carcinoma.

The chain has TRBV5-1 and TRBJ1-1, with 9 bases that match TRBD1. The CDR3 is 21 residues long. V was clipped by 6 bases and J by 5 bases; unmatched bases: 29. The germline CDR1 and CDR2 sequences are SGHRS and YFSETQ. This CDR3 is CASTLLTVAGQGTRVRTEAFF. In nucleotides, the CDR3 is TGCGCCAGCACCTTACTCACCGTCGCGGGACAGGGAACTAGGGTGAGGACTGAAGCTTTCTTT.

The chain uses TRBV11-2 and TRBJ1-2; no reliable D call. The ends were cut back, 1 base at V and 0 bases at J, with 6 bases in the middle. The CDR3 is made up of 14 amino acids. Germline lookup yields CDR1 SGHAT and CDR2 FQNNGV. CDR3 sequence: CASSLGGANYGYTF. The CDR3 bases are TGTGCCAGCAGCTTAGGTGGGGCTAACTATGGCTACACCTTC. Based on the CDR3 plus reference TRBV11-2 and TRBJ1-2, the full variable domain is EAGVAQSPRYKIIEKRQSVAFWCNPISGHATLYWYQQILGQGPKLLIQFQNNGVVDDSQLPKDRFSAERLKGVDSTLKIQPAKLEDSAVYLCASSLGGANYGYTFGSGTRLTVV.

The CDR3 region is CASSLGWAGPYEQYF. The CDR3 coding sequence is TGTGCCAGCAGCTTAGGCTGGGCAGGGCCCTACGAGCAGTACTTC. The rearrangement uses TRBV13 and TRBJ2-7; perhaps TRBD1 as D (5 bases). V was clipped by 0 bases and J by 2 bases, with 11 bases between them. Germline values: CDR1 PRHDT, CDR2 FYEKMQ (reference sequence). This CDR3 is 15 amino acids long.